Sequencing of this TCR beta chain was carried out in a study of cytomegalovirus exposure and HLA in healthy donors. The wider study: A later analysis reported the 100 to 150 validation repertoires used the same platform as the 550 to 800 first-cohort repertoires. Study-level points and caveats: Many donors shared some public TCRs, even though most TCR sequences were rare. Among the CMV-associated chains, a few were confirmed in vitro as specific for CMV antigens.

This CDR3 comprises 14 residues. Germline V gives CDR1 WSHSY, CDR2 SAAADI. V dropped 2 bases and J dropped 6 bases, with 13 bases sitting between them. Some clones are missing from TCRdb's copy, which holds only in-frame ones; the method was immunoSEQ multiplex PCR. The data hold some 80,000 clones, with 90% to 97% observed a single time. In the case of this clone: Its specificity is not known.

Sequenced material: PBMCs. The TCR originated in a man between 18 and 29 years old in good health and CMV-seropositive. The V gene is TRBV10-2, the J gene TRBJ1-1; D remains unclear. DNA for the CDR3: TGCGCCAGCAGTGAGCGGGGTGCAACCCCTGAAGCTTTCTTT. Translating gives CASSERGATPEAFF.